Listed here are 23 T cell receptor beta chains from one sample, sequenced in a study of blood T cells in healthy people across ages. Using a J-beta primer mix together with a sample-barcoded 5' primer, a second PCR was run for roughly 7 to 11 cycles. TCRdb passed the 5' RACE reads through MiXCR, listing each CDR3 protein once. The sample consists of around 780,000 distinct CDR3 sequences, under 30% of them appearing once. The sample also formed part of further work on T cells of mothers and their children.

Sequences were obtained from blood. The source of these receptors is a boy aged 5 to 17 in good health.

The genes are TRBV29-1 and TRBJ1-4; 7 bases fit TRBD1. The CDR3 has 13 amino acids. The junction had 5 bases not matched to a gene; V was cut back by 6 bases and J by 4 bases. Looked up from germline, CDR1 is SQVTM and CDR2 is ANQGSEA. CDR3 region: CSVGTAYNEKLFF. The CDR3 bases are TGCAGCGTCGGGACAGCCTATAATGAAAAACTGTTTTTT.

The CDR3 reads CASSLSRTREQYF. The CDR3 DNA sequence: TGCGCCAGCAGCTTGAGTAGGACGAGGGAGCAGTACTTC. The chain recombines TRBV5-1 with TRBJ2-1; no firm D call. The better agreement between TRBJ2-7 and the DNA end casts doubt on the J call. The CDR3 totals 13 residues. Germline CDR1 is SGHRS and CDR2 is YFSETQ.

There are a few counts of this clonotype. J is TRBJ1-1 and V is TRBV29-1; D not certain. V was shortened by 6 bases and J by 1 base, with 18 bases between the two germline ends. CDR1 and CDR2 (germline): SQVTM, ANQGSEA. This CDR3 is 15 amino acids long. The CDR3 nucleotides read TGCAGCGTGTACACACCGGGCCGACCGAACACTGAAGCTTTCTTT. Its translation: CSVYTPGRPNTEAFF.

The V gene is TRBV27, the J gene TRBJ2-1; TRBD1 or TRBD2 may be the D gene (6 bases each). CDR3 length: 12 amino acids. Germline V CDR1 and CDR2: MNHEY, SMNVEV (reference sequence). V was cut by 7 bases and J by 10 bases, with 14 bases left in between. CDR3 loop: CASIGGGWEQFF. In DNA form, the CDR3 reads TGTGCCAGCATAGGAGGGGGTTGGGAGCAGTTCTTC.

This clonotype has only a few counts. The chain is built from TRBV7-6 and TRBJ2-1; 8 bases fit TRBD2. CDR3 length: 14 residues. Germline CDR1 reads SGHVS; CDR2 reads FNYEAQ. V dropped 3 bases and J dropped 9; count of bases not matched to a gene: 7. The chain's CDR3 is CASSFSGGPGEQFF. Here the CDR3 DNA reads TGTGCCAGCAGCTTTTCGGGGGGGCCTGGTGAGCAGTTCTTC.

This clonotype appeared a few times. The gene calls are TRBV5-1 and TRBJ2-5, with D hard to call. The length of the CDR3 is 12 residues. Looked up from germline, CDR1 is SGHRS and CDR2 is YFSETQ. V lost 3 bases and J lost 5, with 8 bases in between. CDR3 DNA sequence: TGCGCCAGCAGCTGGTTTGGGGAGACCCAGTACTTC. Its protein product is CASSWFGETQYF.

The gene calls are TRBV30 and TRBJ2-3; either TRBD1 or TRBD2 may supply D (6 bases each). V gave up 5 bases and J gave up 7 bases, with 16 bases separating them. This CDR3 region has 13 residues. Germline CDR1 is GTSNPN and CDR2 is SVGIG (reference sequence). The CDR3 sequence: CAWGFGGANTQYF. The DNA of the CDR3 is TGTGCCTGGGGCTTCGGGGGCGCGAATACGCAGTATTTT.

The chain uses TRBV12-3 or TRBV12-4 and TRBJ2-1, with 13 bases aligning to TRBD2. CDR3 length equals 17 residues. With 5 bases clipped from V and 6 bases from J, the junction kept 10 bases outside the gene matches. CDR3 residues: CASSPEGLAGLRNEQFF. CDR3 coding DNA: TGTGCCAGCAGTCCGGAGGGACTAGCGGGGTTACGCAATGAGCAGTTCTTC.

This clonotype was counted between two and nine times. A read error may account for a junction end that differs from germline. This chain joins TRBV10-3 and TRBJ1-6, with a possible D match to TRBD1 (6 bases). Germline CDR1 ENHRY, CDR2 SYGVKD. The CDR3 consists of 19 residues. The CDR3 bases are TGTGTCATCAGCCTGACAGGAACGAGTCCTGATCGATTCAGCGCACCCCTCCACTTT. Its protein product is CVISLTGTSPDRFSAPLHF.

Worth noting for this clonotype: A much larger clone differs by one base, so this may be a read error. The rearrangement uses TRBV29-1 and TRBJ2-3; D gene ambiguous. This CDR3 contains 14 residues. Germline CDR1 reads SQVTM; CDR2 reads ANQGSEA. CDR3 loop: CSVEKVDESDMQYF. DNA for the CDR3: TGCAGCGTTGAAAAGGTAGACGAGTCAGATATGCAGTATTTT.

This clonotype was found a few times. The rearrangement joins TRBV6-4 to TRBJ2-7, with D uncertain. The CDR3 extends over 13 amino acids. V was clipped by 4 bases and J by 5 bases, with 12 bases between them. Germline loops: CDR1 MRHNA, CDR2 SNTAGT. CDR3 sequence (DNA): TGTGCCAGCAGTGTTTCCCAGAACCACGAGCAGTACTTC. Its protein product is CASSVSQNHEQYF.

The chain links TRBV7-3 to TRBJ2-1; D remains unclear. Germline V gene lookup returns CDR1 SGHTA and CDR2 FQGTGA. The CDR3 is 13 amino acids. V lost 5 bases, J lost 7 bases, and 12 bases lay in between. The CDR3 DNA reads as TGTGCCAGCAGCCTCGATTCGTGGAATGAGCAGTTCTTC. Translation: CASSLDSWNEQFF.

This chain joins TRBV24-1 and TRBJ2-5, with D perhaps matching TRBD1 or TRBD2 (5 bases each). The length of the CDR3 is 14 residues. From germline, CDR1 is KGHDR and CDR2 SFDVKD. With 9 bases removed from V and 3 bases from J, the gap between germline ends came to 16 bases. The CDR3: CATAFRGRKETQYF. For the CDR3, the DNA is TGTGCCACCGCTTTTCGGGGCCGAAAAGAGACCCAGTACTTC.

V is TRBV6-1 and J is TRBJ1-1; possibly TRBD1 for D (5 bases). The CDR3 contains 14 residues. V lost 3 bases, J lost 5 bases, and 13 bases lay in between. CDR1 and CDR2 (germline): MNHNS, SASEGT. For the CDR3, the DNA is TGTGCCAGCAGTGATTGGGGACGGCGAACTGAAGCTTTCTTT. Translated, it gives CASSDWGRRTEAFF.

The chain couples TRBV13 to TRBJ2-3; 9 positions match TRBD2. The V segment lost 0 bases and the J segment 3 bases; nucleotides outside the gene matches: 7. The CDR3 sequence is 17 residues long. Per germline, CDR1 PRHDT and CDR2 FYEKMQ (reference sequence). Here the CDR3 reads CASSLGPSGGPTDTQYF. CDR3 bases: TGTGCCAGCAGCTTAGGTCCCAGCGGGGGGCCGACAGATACGCAGTATTTT. The whole variable domain, remainder taken from reference TRBV13 and TRBJ2-3, is AAGVIQSPRHLIKEKRETATLKCYPIPRHDTVYWYQQGPGQDPQFLISFYEKMQSDKGSIPDRFSAQQFSDYHSELNMSSLELGDSALYFCASSLGPSGGPTDTQYFGPGTRLTVL.

This clonotype has only a few counts. This chain uses TRBV27 with TRBJ2-2; 10 bases match TRBD2. Germline CDR1 is MNHEY and CDR2 is SMNVEV (reference sequence). With V trimmed by 5 bases and J by 6 bases, 6 bases remained unmatched. This CDR3 spans 15 amino acids. The CDR3 region is CASSPAGGQAGELFF. CDR3 nucleotides: TGTGCCAGCAGTCCAGCGGGGGGGCAAGCCGGGGAGCTGTTTTTT.

This sequence joins TRBV10-3 and TRBJ2-1, with 14 bases aligning to TRBD2. This CDR3 is built from 19 residues. The V gene's germline CDR1 is ENHRY and CDR2 SYGVKD. Germline trimming cut 5 bases from V and 2 bases from J; bases unmatched to any gene: 11. CDR3 residues: CAISTPGLAGEMTYNEQFF. In nucleotides, the CDR3 is TGTGCCATCAGTACCCCGGGACTAGCGGGAGAAATGACCTACAATGAGCAGTTCTTC.

In its sample, this clonotype was seen a few times. The chain joins TRBV7-2 to TRBJ2-7; TRBD2 aligns across 13 bases. Per germline, CDR1 SGHTA and CDR2 FQGNSA. The J segment lost 3 bases and the V segment lost 3 bases, leaving 2 bases of the junction unmatched. The CDR3 totals 15 residues. In DNA form, the CDR3 reads TGTGCCAGCAGCTTGCGACTAGCGGGGGGCTACGAGCAGTACTTC. Its translation is CASSLRLAGGYEQYF.

In its sample, this clonotype was seen a few times. This chain uses TRBV7-9 with TRBJ2-2; 9 bases agree with TRBD1. In germline, CDR1 is SEHNR, CDR2 FQNEAQ (reference sequence). The CDR3 is 14 amino acids. V shed 5 bases, J shed 5 bases, and the junction held 3 bases outside the gene matches. In DNA, the CDR3 is TGTGCCAGCAGCAAGACAGGGGGAACCGGGGAGCTGTTTTTT. This codes for CASSKTGGTGELFF. The full variable domain, rest sourced from reference TRBV7-9 and TRBJ2-2, is DTGVSQNPRHKITKRGQNVTFRCDPISEHNRLYWYRQTLGQGPEFLTYFQNEAQLEKSRLLSDRFSAERPKGSFSTLEIQRTEQGDSAMYLCASSKTGGTGELFFGEGSRLTVL.

The genes are TRBV7-6 and TRBJ2-5, with 9 bases that match TRBD2. The CDR3 length is 16 residues. V trimming: 1 base; J trimming: 4 bases; junction bases outside the gene matches: 7. Germline values: CDR1 SGHVS, CDR2 FNYEAQ. The chain's CDR3 is CASSLERSGGRETQYF. In DNA, the CDR3 is TGTGCCAGCAGCTTAGAACGGAGCGGGGGGCGAGAGACCCAGTACTTC.

The chain joins TRBV5-1 to TRBJ1-2; 7 bases match TRBD1. There are 16 residues in the CDR3. Trimming cost V 3 bases and J 5 bases; bases outside gene matches: 13. Germline V gene data show CDR1 as SGHRS and CDR2 as YFSETQ. CDR3 loop: CASSSSLTGLGYGYTF. DNA for the CDR3: TGCGCCAGCAGCTCCTCCCTGACAGGGTTGGGGTATGGCTACACCTTC.

This clonotype showed up just a few times. The chain has TRBV7-9 and TRBJ2-1; D remains ambiguous. The germline CDR1 and CDR2 sequences are SEHNR and FQNEAQ (reference sequence). V dropped 0 bases and J dropped 2 bases, with 11 bases sitting between them. The CDR3 runs 16 residues. The CDR3 nucleotides are TGTGCCAGCAGCTTAGCACAGCGAAAACCCTACAATGAGCAGTTCTTC. It codes for CASSLAQRKPYNEQFF.

The rearrangement joins TRBV28 to TRBJ2-7, with 12 bases lining up with TRBD2. Trimming cost V 10 bases and J 4 bases; bases outside gene matches: 5. CDR1 MDHEN and CDR2 SYDVKM come from the germline V gene. The CDR3 contains 13 residues. The CDR3: CATQTSGGYEQYF. DNA of the CDR3: TGTGCCACCCAGACTAGCGGGGGTTACGAGCAGTACTTC.